Listed below are T cell receptor beta chains from one sample, sequenced in a study of shared clonotypes between healthy human individuals. Method: immunoSEQ multiplex PCR; TCRdb's copy keeps in-frame clones and lacks some. The table has approximately 2.1 million clones, over 85% seen once. Sequenced material: naive CD4+ T cells from PBMCs. These receptors were obtained from a man younger than 35 in good health. Some clones in this sample may be carry-over from other donors' samples. CDR3s include the opening cysteine and the closing phenylalanine or tryptophan. Each record gives: J gene, clone size, V gene, D gene, CDR3 DNA, CDR3 protein. D genes are given only for firm matches. Where a row states a size, it is once, few, many or the class of an expanded clone; other rows omit it.

j_call: TRBJ2-1
clone_size: NA
v_call: TRBV5-4
d_call: NA
cdr3_nt: TGTGCCAGCAGCTCCCGGATGGGTGAGCAGTTCTTC
cdr3_aa: CASSSRMGEQFF

j_call: TRBJ2-5
clone_size: NA
v_call: TRBV5-6
d_call: NA
cdr3_nt: TGTGCCAGCAGCTTGGGGCCGGGCGGAACCCAAGAGACCCAGTACTTC
cdr3_aa: CASSLGPGGTQETQYF

j_call: TRBJ1-5
clone_size: NA
v_call: TRBV4-1
d_call: NA
cdr3_nt: TGCGCCAGCAGCCGGGGAGGGATGGGACCACTCAATCAGCCCCAGCATTTT
cdr3_aa: CASSRGGMGPLNQPQHF

j_call: TRBJ2-1
clone_size: NA
v_call: TRBV9
d_call: TRBD2
cdr3_nt: TGTGCCAGCCGGGGGGGCGGGAGCTCGTACAATGAGCAGTTCTTC
cdr3_aa: CASRGGGSSYNEQFF

j_call: TRBJ2-7
clone_size: NA
v_call: TRBV5-1
d_call: TRBD1
cdr3_nt: TGCGCCAGCAGCTTGGACGGGACAGGGGCCCCCTTCTACGAGCAGTACTTC
cdr3_aa: CASSLDGTGAPFYEQYF

j_call: TRBJ1-1
clone_size: few
v_call: TRBV5-6
d_call: NA
cdr3_nt: TGTGCCAGCAGCTACAGGTATATGAACACTGAAGCTTTCTTT
cdr3_aa: CASSYRYMNTEAFF

j_call: TRBJ1-2
clone_size: once
v_call: TRBV28
d_call: NA
cdr3_nt: TGTGCCAGCAGTTTATATGAGGGCTACACCTTC
cdr3_aa: CASSLYEGYTF

j_call: TRBJ1-2
clone_size: NA
v_call: TRBV7-9
d_call: NA
cdr3_nt: TGTGCCAGCAGCTCCCTCATATCTTATGGCTACACCTTC
cdr3_aa: CASSSLISYGYTF

j_call: TRBJ2-2
clone_size: NA
v_call: TRBV7-3
d_call: NA
cdr3_nt: TGTGCCAGCAGCTTAACGCAGGGAACCGGGGAGCTGTTTTTT
cdr3_aa: CASSLTQGTGELFF

j_call: TRBJ2-4
clone_size: NA
v_call: TRBV30
d_call: NA
cdr3_nt: TGTGCCTGGAGTAACCGGGCCCAGGGGATTCAGTACTTC
cdr3_aa: CAWSNRAQGIQYF

j_call: TRBJ1-3
clone_size: once
v_call: TRBV30
d_call: NA
cdr3_nt: TGTGCCTGGACATCCTCCCCCGGGGCGCCCATAGGGTCTGGAAACACCATATATTTT
cdr3_aa: CAWTSSPGAPIGSGNTIYF

j_call: TRBJ1-3
clone_size: NA
v_call: TRBV9
d_call: NA
cdr3_nt: TGTGCCAGCAGCGTGGGGGGCAGGGCACTGACTGGAAACACCATATATTTT
cdr3_aa: CASSVGGRALTGNTIYF

j_call: TRBJ1-5
clone_size: NA
v_call: TRBV7-2
d_call: NA
cdr3_nt: TGTGCCAGCAGCCGCGTTCAGGGCCAGCCCCAGCATTTT
cdr3_aa: CASSRVQGQPQHF

j_call: TRBJ2-1
clone_size: NA
v_call: TRBV4-2
d_call: NA
cdr3_nt: TGTGCCAGCAGCCAAGATGGAACTAGGAGCTCCTACAATGAGCAGTTCTTC
cdr3_aa: CASSQDGTRSSYNEQFF

j_call: TRBJ2-2
clone_size: NA
v_call: TRBV2
d_call: NA
cdr3_nt: TGTGCCAGCAGTCGGCCGGGGGAGCTGTTTTTT
cdr3_aa: CASSRPGELFF

j_call: TRBJ2-2
clone_size: NA
v_call: TRBV7-6
d_call: TRBD1
cdr3_nt: TGTGCCAGCAGCTTACCCCAGGGGGCCACCGGGGAGCTGTTTTTT
cdr3_aa: CASSLPQGATGELFF

j_call: TRBJ1-3
clone_size: NA
v_call: TRBV11-2
d_call: NA
cdr3_nt: TGTGCCAGCAGCATAGGGACCTACTCTGGAAACACCATATATTTT
cdr3_aa: CASSIGTYSGNTIYF

j_call: TRBJ1-5
clone_size: NA
v_call: TRBV5-6
d_call: NA
cdr3_nt: TGTGCCAGCAGCCTGAGGCCCCAGCATTTT
cdr3_aa: CASSLRPQHF

j_call: TRBJ1-6
clone_size: NA
v_call: TRBV28
d_call: TRBD1
cdr3_nt: TGTGCCAGCAGCCCCGATGGGACAGCGCGGCCCCTCCACTTT
cdr3_aa: CASSPDGTARPLHF

j_call: TRBJ1-1
clone_size: NA
v_call: TRBV28
d_call: TRBD1
cdr3_nt: TGTGCCAGCAGTACGACAGGGTTGTACACTGAAGCTTTCTTT
cdr3_aa: CASSTTGLYTEAFF

j_call: TRBJ1-2
clone_size: NA
v_call: TRBV30
d_call: NA
cdr3_nt: TGTGCCTGGAGTGGTAGTTGGTATGGCTACACCTTC
cdr3_aa: CAWSGSWYGYTF

j_call: TRBJ2-7
clone_size: once
v_call: TRBV28
d_call: NA
cdr3_nt: TGTGCCAGCAGGACACCCGGACGCCCGGCTGGGCAGTACTTC
cdr3_aa: CASRTPGRPAGQYF

j_call: TRBJ1-4
clone_size: NA
v_call: TRBV14
d_call: NA
cdr3_nt: TGTGCCAGCAGCCATCTGGCAGCCGCGTGGGATGAAAAACTGTTTTTT
cdr3_aa: CASSHLAAAWDEKLFF

j_call: TRBJ1-1
clone_size: NA
v_call: TRBV15
d_call: NA
cdr3_nt: TGTGCCACCAGACAGGGATTCCTGAACACTGAAGCTTTCTTT
cdr3_aa: CATRQGFLNTEAFF

j_call: TRBJ2-1
clone_size: NA
v_call: TRBV7-3
d_call: TRBD2
cdr3_nt: TGTGCCAGCAGTCCTTCTAGCGGGAGAGATGAGCAGTTCTTC
cdr3_aa: CASSPSSGRDEQFF

j_call: TRBJ1-1
clone_size: NA
v_call: TRBV6-5
d_call: NA
cdr3_nt: TGTGCCAGCAGTTACAGCAGGGGAGGGGTTGAAGCTTTCTTT
cdr3_aa: CASSYSRGGVEAFF

j_call: TRBJ1-2
clone_size: once
v_call: TRBV5-6
d_call: NA
cdr3_nt: TGTGCCAGCCTCCCCCCCGGCGGTGGCTACACCTTC
cdr3_aa: CASLPPGGGYTF

j_call: TRBJ2-2
clone_size: NA
v_call: TRBV6-1
d_call: NA
cdr3_nt: TGTGCCAGCAGTGAGGCCTGGGGAGTACCCACCGGGGAGCTGTTTTTT
cdr3_aa: CASSEAWGVPTGELFF

j_call: TRBJ2-1
clone_size: once
v_call: TRBV5-1
d_call: TRBD2
cdr3_nt: TGCGCCAGCAGCTTGGAGCCTTCGGGACTAGCTTTCGATGAGCAGTTCTTC
cdr3_aa: CASSLEPSGLAFDEQFF

j_call: TRBJ2-1
clone_size: NA
v_call: TRBV7-8
d_call: TRBD2
cdr3_nt: TGTGCCAGCAGCTTAGTCGCGGCTAGCGGGGTAGGTAATGAGCAGTTCTTC
cdr3_aa: CASSLVAASGVGNEQFF

j_call: TRBJ2-1
clone_size: once
v_call: TRBV4-2
d_call: NA
cdr3_nt: TGTGCCAGCAGCCTTCCGGGCCCGAGCTCCTACAATGAGCAGTTCTTC
cdr3_aa: CASSLPGPSSYNEQFF

j_call: TRBJ2-4
clone_size: NA
v_call: TRBV19
d_call: TRBD1
cdr3_nt: TGTGCCAGTAGTATGGGACAGGGGCCACCACAGTACTTC
cdr3_aa: CASSMGQGPPQYF

j_call: TRBJ2-6
clone_size: NA
v_call: TRBV28
d_call: NA
cdr3_nt: TGTGCCAGCAGCCCATTCCGGGCCAACGTCCTGACTTTC
cdr3_aa: CASSPFRANVLTF

j_call: TRBJ1-5
clone_size: NA
v_call: TRBV9
d_call: TRBD1
cdr3_nt: TGTGCCAGCAGCGTAGCCCTGGGCAGGGGGCGCGTCCAGCCCCAGCATTTT
cdr3_aa: CASSVALGRGRVQPQHF

j_call: TRBJ1-1
clone_size: NA
v_call: TRBV29-1
d_call: NA
cdr3_nt: TGCAGCGTTGAAGGCCTCAGGGTAACTGAAGCTTTCTTT
cdr3_aa: CSVEGLRVTEAFF

j_call: TRBJ2-3
clone_size: NA
v_call: TRBV6-1
d_call: TRBD1
cdr3_nt: TGTGCCACTCACAACAGGGGGCTCACAGATACGCAGTATTTT
cdr3_aa: CATHNRGLTDTQYF

j_call: TRBJ2-6
clone_size: NA
v_call: TRBV7-9
d_call: NA
cdr3_nt: TGTGCCAGCAGCTTAGGGGCAGGGTACTCTGGGGCCAACGTCCTGACTTTC
cdr3_aa: CASSLGAGYSGANVLTF

j_call: TRBJ2-3
clone_size: NA
v_call: TRBV2
d_call: NA
cdr3_nt: TGTGCCAGCACCCTTCTGCCCTCGGGGCCGGATACGCAGTATTTT
cdr3_aa: CASTLLPSGPDTQYF

j_call: TRBJ2-1
clone_size: NA
v_call: TRBV28
d_call: TRBD2
cdr3_nt: TGTGCCACCAGACTAGCGCACAATGAGCAGTTCTTC
cdr3_aa: CATRLAHNEQFF

j_call: TRBJ1-2
clone_size: once
v_call: TRBV4-1
d_call: TRBD1
cdr3_nt: TGCGCCAGCAGCCAGGAGGGACAGTACTATGGCTACACCTTC
cdr3_aa: CASSQEGQYYGYTF

j_call: TRBJ2-1
clone_size: NA
v_call: TRBV5-6
d_call: NA
cdr3_nt: TGTGCCAGCAGCTTGGGGACTACCCCTTCCAATGAGCAGTTCTTC
cdr3_aa: CASSLGTTPSNEQFF

j_call: TRBJ2-2
clone_size: NA
v_call: TRBV9
d_call: TRBD1
cdr3_nt: TGTGCCAGCACCTCACAGGGGGCGCTTAACACCGGGGAGCTGTTTTTT
cdr3_aa: CASTSQGALNTGELFF

j_call: TRBJ2-7
clone_size: NA
v_call: TRBV5-1
d_call: NA
cdr3_nt: TGCGCCAGCAGCCCCAGGAATCCGGAGTACGAGCAGTACTTC
cdr3_aa: CASSPRNPEYEQYF